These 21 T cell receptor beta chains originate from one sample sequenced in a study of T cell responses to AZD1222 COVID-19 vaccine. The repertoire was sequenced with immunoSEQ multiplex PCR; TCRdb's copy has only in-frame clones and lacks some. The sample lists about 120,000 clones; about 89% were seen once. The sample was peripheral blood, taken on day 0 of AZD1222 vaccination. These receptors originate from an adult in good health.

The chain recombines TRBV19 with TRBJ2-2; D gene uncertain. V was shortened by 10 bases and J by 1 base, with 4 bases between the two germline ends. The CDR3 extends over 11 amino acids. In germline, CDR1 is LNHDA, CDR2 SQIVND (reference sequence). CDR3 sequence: CATWNTGELFF. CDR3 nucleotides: TGTGCCACCTGGAACACCGGGGAGCTGTTTTTT.

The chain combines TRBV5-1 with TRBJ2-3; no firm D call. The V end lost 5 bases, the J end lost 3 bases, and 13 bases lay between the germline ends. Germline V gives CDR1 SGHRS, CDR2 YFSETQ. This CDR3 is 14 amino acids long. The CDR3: CASRRIELTDTQYF. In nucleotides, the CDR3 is TGCGCCAGCAGAAGAATCGAGTTAACAGATACGCAGTATTTT.

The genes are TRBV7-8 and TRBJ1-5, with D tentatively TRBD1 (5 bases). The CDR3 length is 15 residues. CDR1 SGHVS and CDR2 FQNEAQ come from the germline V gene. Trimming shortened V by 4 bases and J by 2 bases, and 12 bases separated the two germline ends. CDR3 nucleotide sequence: TGTGCCAGCAGCTCCGGGGGAGTGGGCAATCAGCCCCAGCATTTT. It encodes CASSSGGVGNQPQHF.

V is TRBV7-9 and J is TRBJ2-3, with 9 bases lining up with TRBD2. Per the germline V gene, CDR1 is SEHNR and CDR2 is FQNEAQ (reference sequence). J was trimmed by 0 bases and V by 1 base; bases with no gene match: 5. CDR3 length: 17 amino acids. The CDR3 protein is CASSLGYSGRSTDTQYF. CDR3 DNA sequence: TGTGCCAGCAGCTTAGGGTACAGCGGGAGGAGCACAGATACGCAGTATTTT. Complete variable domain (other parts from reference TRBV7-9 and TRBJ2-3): DTGVSQNPRHKITKRGQNVTFRCDPISEHNRLYWYRQTLGQGPEFLTYFQNEAQLEKSRLLSDRFSAERPKGSFSTLEIQRTEQGDSAMYLCASSLGYSGRSTDTQYFGPGTRLTVL.

The chain's CDR3 is CASSQEGGLAYEQYF. CDR3 in DNA: TGTGCCAGCAGCCAAGAAGGGGGGCTAGCCTACGAGCAGTACTTC. This sequence joins TRBV3-1 (or the pseudogene TRBV3-2) and TRBJ2-7; D tentatively reads TRBD1 or TRBD2 (6 bases each). The germline V gene has CDR1 LGHDT and CDR2 YNNKEL (reference sequence). The CDR3 has 15 amino acids. Trimming took 0 bases from V and 2 from J, leaving 11 bases between them.

The chain's CDR3 is CASSPGTAYGYTF. CDR3 DNA: TGCGCCAGCAGCCCGGGGACAGCCTATGGCTACACCTTC. The chain is built from TRBV5-1 and TRBJ1-2; 7 bases line up with TRBD1. V shed 4 bases, J shed 4 bases, and the junction held 4 bases outside the gene matches. CDR1 and CDR2 (germline): SGHRS, YFSETQ. The CDR3 totals 13 residues.

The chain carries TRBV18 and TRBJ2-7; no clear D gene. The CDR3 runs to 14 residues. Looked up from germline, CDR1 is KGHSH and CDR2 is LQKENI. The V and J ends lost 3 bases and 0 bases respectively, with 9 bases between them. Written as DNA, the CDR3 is TGTGCCAGCTCACCGCCGGGCAACTCCTACGAGCAGTACTTC. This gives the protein CASSPPGNSYEQYF.

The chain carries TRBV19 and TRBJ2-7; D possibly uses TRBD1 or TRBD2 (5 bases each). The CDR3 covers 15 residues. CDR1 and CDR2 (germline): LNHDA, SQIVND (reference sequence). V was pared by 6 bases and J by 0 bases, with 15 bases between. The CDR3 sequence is CASSPGWGYSYEQYF. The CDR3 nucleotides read TGTGCCAGTAGCCCGGGGTGGGGCTACTCCTACGAGCAGTACTTC.

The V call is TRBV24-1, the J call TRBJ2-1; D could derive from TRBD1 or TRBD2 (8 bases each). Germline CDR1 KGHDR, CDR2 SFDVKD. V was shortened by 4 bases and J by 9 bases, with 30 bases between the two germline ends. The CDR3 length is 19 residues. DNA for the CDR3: TGTGCCACCAGTGACTCGACAGGGGAGAGTAGCGGGATCATTATTGAGCAGTTCTTC. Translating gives CATSDSTGESSGIIIEQFF.

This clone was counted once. The CDR3 DNA reads TGTGCCAGCAGCCCGGGGACGGCAACTAACTATGGCTACACCTTC. Its protein product is CASSPGTATNYGYTF. The rearrangement joins TRBV7-2 to TRBJ1-2; tentatively, D is TRBD1 (5 bases). This CDR3 spans 15 amino acids. Trimming shortened V by 5 bases and J by 0 bases, and 13 bases separated the two germline ends. The germline V gene has CDR1 SGHTA and CDR2 FQGNSA.

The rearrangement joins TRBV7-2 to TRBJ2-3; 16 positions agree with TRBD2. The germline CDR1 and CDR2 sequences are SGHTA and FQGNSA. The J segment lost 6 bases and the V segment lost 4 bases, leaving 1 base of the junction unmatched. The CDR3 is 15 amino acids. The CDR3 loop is CASSSGLAGGDTQYF. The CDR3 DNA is TGTGCCAGCAGCTCGGGACTAGCGGGAGGGGATACGCAGTATTTT.

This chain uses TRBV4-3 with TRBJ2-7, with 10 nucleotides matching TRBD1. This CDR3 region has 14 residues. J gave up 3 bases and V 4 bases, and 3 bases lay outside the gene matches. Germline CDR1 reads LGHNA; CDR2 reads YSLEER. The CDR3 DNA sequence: TGCGCCAGCAGCCCCGGGACAGGGGACTACGAGCAGTACTTC. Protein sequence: CASSPGTGDYEQYF.

CDR3 region: CASGRQGATDTQYF. The CDR3 DNA follows: TGTGCCAGCGGTCGACAGGGGGCCACAGATACGCAGTATTTT. The chain couples TRBV27 to TRBJ2-3; TRBD1 matches 10 bases. The CDR3 sequence is 14 residues long. V dropped 8 bases and J dropped 2; count of bases not matched to a gene: 4. The germline gives CDR1 MNHEY, CDR2 SMNVEV (reference sequence).

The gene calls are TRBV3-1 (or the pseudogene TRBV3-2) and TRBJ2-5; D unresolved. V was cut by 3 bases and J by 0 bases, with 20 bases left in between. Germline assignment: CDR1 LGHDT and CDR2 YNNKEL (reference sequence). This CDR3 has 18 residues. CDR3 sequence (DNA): TGTGCCAGCAGCCAGGTTTGGTCTCTCACCGGGTACCAAGAGACCCAGTACTTC. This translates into CASSQVWSLTGYQETQYF.

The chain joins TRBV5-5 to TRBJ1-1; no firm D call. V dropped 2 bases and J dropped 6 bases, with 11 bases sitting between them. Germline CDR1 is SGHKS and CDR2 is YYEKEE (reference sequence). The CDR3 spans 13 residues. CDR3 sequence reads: CASSLVYSPEAFF. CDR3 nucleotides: TGTGCCAGCAGCTTAGTTTATTCCCCTGAAGCTTTCTTT.

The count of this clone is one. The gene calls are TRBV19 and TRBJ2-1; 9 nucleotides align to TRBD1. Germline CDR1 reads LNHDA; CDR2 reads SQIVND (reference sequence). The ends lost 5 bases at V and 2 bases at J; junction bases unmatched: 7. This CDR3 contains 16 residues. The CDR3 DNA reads TGTGCCAGTAGTGACCGGACAGGGGCGACCTACAATGAGCAGTTCTTC. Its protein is CASSDRTGATYNEQFF.

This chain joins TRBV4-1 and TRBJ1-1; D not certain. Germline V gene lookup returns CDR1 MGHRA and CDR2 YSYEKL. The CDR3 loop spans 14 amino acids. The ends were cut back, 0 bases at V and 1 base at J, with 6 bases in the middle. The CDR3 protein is CASSQERPNTEAFF. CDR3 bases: TGCGCCAGCAGCCAAGAGCGGCCGAACACTGAAGCTTTCTTT.

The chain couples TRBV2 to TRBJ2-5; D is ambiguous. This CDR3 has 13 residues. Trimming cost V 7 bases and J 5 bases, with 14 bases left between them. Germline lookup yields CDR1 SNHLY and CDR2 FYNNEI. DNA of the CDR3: TGTGCCAGCAAGGGCGGTCTGTTGGAGACCCAGTACTTC. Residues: CASKGGLLETQYF.

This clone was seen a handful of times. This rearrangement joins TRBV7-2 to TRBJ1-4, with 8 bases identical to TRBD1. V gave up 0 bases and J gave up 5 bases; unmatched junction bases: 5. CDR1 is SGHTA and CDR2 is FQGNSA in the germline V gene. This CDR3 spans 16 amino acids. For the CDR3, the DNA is TGTGCCAGCAGCTTAGCGGGCGGGACAGGAAATGAAAAACTGTTTTTT. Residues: CASSLAGGTGNEKLFF. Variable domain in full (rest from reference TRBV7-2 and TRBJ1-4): GAGVSQSPSNKVTEKGKDVELRCDPISGHTALYWYRQSLGQGLEFLIYFQGNSAPDKSGLPSDRFSAERTGGSVSTLTIQRTQQEDSAVYLCASSLAGGTGNEKLFFGSGTQLSVL.

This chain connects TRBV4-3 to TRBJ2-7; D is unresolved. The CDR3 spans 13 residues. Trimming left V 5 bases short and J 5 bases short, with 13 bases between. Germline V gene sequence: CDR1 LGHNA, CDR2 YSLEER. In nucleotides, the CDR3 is TGCGCCAGCAGCTCCAAGACCTGGGACGAGCAGTACTTC. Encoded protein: CASSSKTWDEQYF.

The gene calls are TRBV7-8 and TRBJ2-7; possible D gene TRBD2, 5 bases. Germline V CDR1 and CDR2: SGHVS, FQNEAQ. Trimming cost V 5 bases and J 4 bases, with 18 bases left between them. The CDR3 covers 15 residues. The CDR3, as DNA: TGTGCCAGCAGCCAAGCTCGGACTCGAACATACGAGCAGTACTTC. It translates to CASSQARTRTYEQYF.